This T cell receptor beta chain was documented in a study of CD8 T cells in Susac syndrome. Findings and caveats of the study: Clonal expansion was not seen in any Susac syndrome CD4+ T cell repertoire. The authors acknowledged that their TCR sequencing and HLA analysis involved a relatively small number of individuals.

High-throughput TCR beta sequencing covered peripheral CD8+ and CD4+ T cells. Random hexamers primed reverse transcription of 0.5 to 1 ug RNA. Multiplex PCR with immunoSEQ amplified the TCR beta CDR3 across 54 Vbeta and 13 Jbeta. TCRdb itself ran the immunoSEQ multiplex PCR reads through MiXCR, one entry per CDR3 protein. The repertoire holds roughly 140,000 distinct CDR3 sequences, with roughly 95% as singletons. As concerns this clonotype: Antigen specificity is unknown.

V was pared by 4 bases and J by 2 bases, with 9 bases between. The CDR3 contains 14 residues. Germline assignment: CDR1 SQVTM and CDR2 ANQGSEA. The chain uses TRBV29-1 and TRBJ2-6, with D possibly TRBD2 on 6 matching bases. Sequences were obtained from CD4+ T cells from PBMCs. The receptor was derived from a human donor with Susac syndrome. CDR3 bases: TGCAGCGTTGGGCGGGGAACTGGGGCCAACGTCCTGACTTTC. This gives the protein CSVGRGTGANVLTF.